Listed here are 11 T cell receptor beta chains from one sample, sequenced in a study of T cell responses to AZD1222 COVID-19 vaccine. TCRdb's copy holds only in-frame clones and misses some; the assay was immunoSEQ multiplex PCR. The sample gives 150,000 or so clones, roughly nine tenths of which show up once; 1% to 1.5% is in the top ten. Sequencing was performed on peripheral blood, taken 28 days after the second AZD1222 dose. The receptors come from an adult who received the AZD1222 COVID-19 vaccine.

This clone has only one observation. The rearrangement links TRBV28 to TRBJ1-1, with 10 bases fitting TRBD1. The V gene end was trimmed by 5 bases and the J gene end by 2 bases; junction bases not matched to a gene: 2. This CDR3 contains 14 residues. The V gene's germline CDR1 is MDHEN and CDR2 SYDVKM. CDR3: CASSMTGGNTEAFF. The DNA for the CDR3 is TGTGCCAGCAGTATGACAGGGGGCAACACTGAAGCTTTCTTT.

V and J are TRBV27 and TRBJ1-1; possibly TRBD1 for D (5 bases). V lost 4 bases, J lost 5 bases, and 17 bases lay in between. Germline V gives CDR1 MNHEY, CDR2 SMNVEV (reference sequence). This CDR3 is built from 15 residues. The CDR3 spells CASSSPSGRQTEAFF. The DNA of the CDR3 is TGTGCCAGCAGTTCCCCCTCAGGGAGGCAGACTGAAGCTTTCTTT.

This clone appeared a single time. The V and J genes are TRBV5-5 and TRBJ2-2; TRBD1 aligns across 9 bases. Trimming at V came to 1 base and at J to 3 bases, leaving 1 base not matched to a gene. The CDR3 sequence is 15 residues long. Per the germline V gene, CDR1 is SGHKS and CDR2 is YYEKEE (reference sequence). The CDR3 reads CASSLWDRDTGELFF. CDR3 in DNA: TGTGCCAGCAGCTTGTGGGACAGGGACACCGGGGAGCTGTTTTTT.

The chain has TRBV6-6 and TRBJ1-2, with unresolved D. Trimming stripped 8 bases from V and 8 bases from J, with 15 bases between. This CDR3 is built from 12 residues. Germline V CDR1 and CDR2: MNHNY, SVGAGI (reference sequence). DNA for the CDR3: TGTGCCAGCCTAAGCCCGGCCCCAGGCTACACCTTC. This translates into CASLSPAPGYTF.

This clone occurred once. The chain joins TRBV2 to TRBJ2-5; 12 bases are a match to TRBD2. Germline V gives CDR1 SNHLY, CDR2 FYNNEI. There are 15 residues in the CDR3. After removal of 5 bases from V and 2 bases from J, the junction contained 3 bases not matched to a gene. The CDR3: CASSLAGGRQETQYF. In DNA, the CDR3 is TGTGCCAGCAGTCTAGCGGGGGGGAGGCAAGAGACCCAGTACTTC.

The chain combines TRBV9 with TRBJ1-3; the D gene is possibly TRBD1 (5 bases). Per the germline V gene, CDR1 is SGDLS and CDR2 is YYNGEE. The CDR3 consists of 15 residues. The V and J ends lost 0 bases and 4 bases respectively, with 11 bases between them. CDR3 residues: CASSVDPGSGNTIYF. In nucleotides, the CDR3 is TGTGCCAGCAGCGTAGATCCAGGGTCAGGAAACACCATATATTTT.

This clone has more than one count but fewer than ten. The CDR3 DNA is TGTGCCAGCACCCCGGACCCATATAGCAATCAGCCCCAGCATTTT. The encoded protein is CASTPDPYSNQPQHF. The J gene is TRBJ1-5, the V gene TRBV3-1 (or the pseudogene TRBV3-2); the D is unclear. The CDR3 covers 15 residues. Trimming stripped 7 bases from V and 0 bases from J, with 13 bases between. Per the germline V gene, CDR1 is LGHDT and CDR2 is YNNKEL (reference sequence).

The J gene is TRBJ2-3, the V gene TRBV4-2; 7 positions match TRBD1. J gave up 9 bases and V 0 bases, and 3 bases lay outside the gene matches. The CDR3 sequence is 13 residues long. Germline V gives CDR1 LGHNA, CDR2 YNFKEQ. The CDR3 loop reads CASSQDQTGTQYF. CDR3 in DNA: TGTGCCAGCAGCCAAGATCAGACAGGGACGCAGTATTTT.

The chain has TRBV10-3 and TRBJ1-6; TRBD1 is a possible D gene (5 bases). The CDR3 has 15 amino acids. V was shortened by 4 bases and J by 5 bases, with 12 bases between the two germline ends. Germline CDR1 ENHRY, CDR2 SYGVKD. The CDR3, as DNA: TGTGCCATCAGTGCCGGGGGGGATCATAATTCACCCCTCCACTTT. Translation gives CAISAGGDHNSPLHF.

The CDR3 region is CASSLLATGGYEQYF. CDR3 sequence (DNA): TGCGCCAGCAGCTTGCTTGCGACAGGGGGCTACGAGCAGTACTTC. V and J are TRBV5-1 and TRBJ2-7, with 9 positions matching TRBD1. CDR1 SGHRS and CDR2 YFSETQ come from the germline V gene. The junction had 5 bases not matched to a gene; V was cut back by 1 base and J by 3 bases. The CDR3 covers 15 residues.

This chain connects TRBV7-6 to TRBJ2-3; D is unresolved. The germline CDR1 and CDR2 sequences are SGHVS and FNYEAQ. The CDR3 loop spans 15 amino acids. The V end was cut by 2 bases, the J end by 2 bases, with 11 bases between. The DNA of the CDR3 is TGTGCCAGCAGCTTATTAGGCAGAACCACAGATACGCAGTATTTT. Translated: CASSLLGRTTDTQYF.